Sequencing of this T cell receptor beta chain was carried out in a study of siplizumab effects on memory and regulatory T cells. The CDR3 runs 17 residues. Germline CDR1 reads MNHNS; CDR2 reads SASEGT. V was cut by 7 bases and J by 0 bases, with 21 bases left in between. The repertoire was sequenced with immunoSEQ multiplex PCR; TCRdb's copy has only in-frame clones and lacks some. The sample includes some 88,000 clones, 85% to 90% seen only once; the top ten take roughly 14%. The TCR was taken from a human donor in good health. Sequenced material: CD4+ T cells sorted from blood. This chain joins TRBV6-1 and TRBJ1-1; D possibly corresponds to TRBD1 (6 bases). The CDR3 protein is CASIDTDTGHLNTEAFF. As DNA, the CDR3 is TGTGCCAGCATTGATACCGATACGGGACACTTGAACACTGAAGCTTTCTTT.